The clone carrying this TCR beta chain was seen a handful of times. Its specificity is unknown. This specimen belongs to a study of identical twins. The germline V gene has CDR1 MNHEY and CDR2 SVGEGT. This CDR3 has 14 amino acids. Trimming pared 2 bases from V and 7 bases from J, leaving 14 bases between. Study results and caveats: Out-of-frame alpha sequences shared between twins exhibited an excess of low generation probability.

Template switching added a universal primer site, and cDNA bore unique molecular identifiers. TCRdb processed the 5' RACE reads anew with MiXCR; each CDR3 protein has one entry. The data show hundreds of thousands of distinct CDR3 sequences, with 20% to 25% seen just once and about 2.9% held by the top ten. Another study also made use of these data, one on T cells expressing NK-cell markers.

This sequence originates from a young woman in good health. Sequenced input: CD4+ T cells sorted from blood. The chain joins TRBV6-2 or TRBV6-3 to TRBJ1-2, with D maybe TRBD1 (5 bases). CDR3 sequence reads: CASSYELGLRGYTF. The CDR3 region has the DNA TGTGCCAGCAGTTACGAGCTGGGACTCCGTGGCTACACCTTC.